This TCR beta chain was retrieved from a study of cytomegalovirus exposure and HLA in healthy donors. Study outcomes and limitations: A later analysis revealed that TCR association rates differed between HLA loci, peaking at DRB1 and bottoming out at HLA-C.

With 3 bases removed from V and 0 bases from J, the gap between germline ends came to 29 bases. The CDR3 spans 21 residues. CDR1 and CDR2 (germline): SGDLS, YYNGEE. Regarding this clone: As yet, its antigen is unknown.

PCR employed 60 Vbeta and 13 Jbeta primers. Data came from immunoSEQ multiplex PCR; TCRdb stores just in-frame clones and leaves some out. This table holds fewer than 150,000 clones, about 85% found once. The chain couples TRBV9 to TRBJ2-3; a possible D gene is TRBD2 (5 bases). This sequence was found in a woman aged 25 to 39 in good health and CMV-seropositive. Sequences were obtained from PBMCs. CDR3: CASSEAGLWGSAYPSTDTQYF. DNA of the CDR3: TGTGCCAGCAGCGAGGCCGGACTCTGGGGTTCTGCTTACCCTAGCACAGATACGCAGTATTTT.